The entry that follows covers one T cell receptor beta chain sequence. Antigen: not known. A J-beta primer mix and a sample-barcoded 5' primer were used in a second PCR of roughly 6 to 12 cycles. Via MiXCR, TCRdb re-called the 5' RACE reads, giving one row per CDR3 protein. This sample has hundreds of thousands of distinct CDR3 sequences, with 56% found just once. This record belongs to a study of blood T cells in healthy people across ages. The study's findings and limits: Both naive CD4+ cell counts and diversity were greater in long-lived donors than in aged donors.

Germline CDR1 MDHEN, CDR2 SYDVKM. The CDR3 runs 13 residues. The source of this sequence is a middle-aged man in good health. Input material: blood. The J gene is TRBJ2-5, the V gene TRBV28; perhaps TRBD1 as D (6 bases). The end of the DNA fits TRBJ2-7 better, so the J call may be wrong. The chain's CDR3 is CASRTTGSSEQYF. CDR3 nucleotide sequence: TGTGCCAGCAGAACCACAGGGAGTTCCGAGCAGTACTTC.